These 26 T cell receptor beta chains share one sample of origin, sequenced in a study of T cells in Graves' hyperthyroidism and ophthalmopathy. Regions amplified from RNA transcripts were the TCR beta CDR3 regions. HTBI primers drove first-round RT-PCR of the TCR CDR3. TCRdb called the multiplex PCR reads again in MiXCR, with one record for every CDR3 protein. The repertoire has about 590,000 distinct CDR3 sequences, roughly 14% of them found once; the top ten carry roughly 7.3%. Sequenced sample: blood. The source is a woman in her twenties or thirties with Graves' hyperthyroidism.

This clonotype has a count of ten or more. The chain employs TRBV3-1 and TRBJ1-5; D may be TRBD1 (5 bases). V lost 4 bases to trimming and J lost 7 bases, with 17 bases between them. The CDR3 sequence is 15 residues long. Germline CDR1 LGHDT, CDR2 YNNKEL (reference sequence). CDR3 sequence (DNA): TGTGCCAGCAGCCCCTCGGGCGGGGGGAACCAGCCCCAGCATTTT. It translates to CASSPSGGGNQPQHF.

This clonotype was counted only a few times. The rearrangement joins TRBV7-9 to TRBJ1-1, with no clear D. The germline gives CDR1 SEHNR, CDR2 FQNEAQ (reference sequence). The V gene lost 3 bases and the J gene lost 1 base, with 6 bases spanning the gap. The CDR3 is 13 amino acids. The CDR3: CASSLNTNTEAFF. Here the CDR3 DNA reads TGTGCCAGCAGCTTGAACACGAACACTGAAGCTTTCTTT.

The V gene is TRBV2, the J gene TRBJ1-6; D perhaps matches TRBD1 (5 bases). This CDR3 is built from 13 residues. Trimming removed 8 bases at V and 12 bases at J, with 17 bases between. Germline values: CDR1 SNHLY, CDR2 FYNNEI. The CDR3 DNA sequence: TGTGCCAGCGTCAGCATGCGGGGGGAACCCCTCCACTTT. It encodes CASVSMRGEPLHF. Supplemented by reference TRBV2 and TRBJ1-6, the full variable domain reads EPEVTQTPSHQVTQMGQEVILRCVPISNHLYFYWYRQILGQKVEFLVSFYNNEISEKSEIFDDQFSVERPDGSNFTLKIRSTKLEDSAMYFCASVSMRGEPLHFGNGTRLTVT.

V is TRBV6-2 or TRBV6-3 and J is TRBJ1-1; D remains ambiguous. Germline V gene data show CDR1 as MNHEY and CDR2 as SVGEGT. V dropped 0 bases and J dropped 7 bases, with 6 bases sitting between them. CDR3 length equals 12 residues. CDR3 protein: CASSYSQLEAFF. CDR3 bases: TGTGCCAGCAGTTACTCACAGCTTGAAGCTTTCTTT.

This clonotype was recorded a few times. The CDR3 DNA reads TGTGCCAGCAGCATCCCAGCGAACACTGAAGCTTTCTTT. Amino acids: CASSIPANTEAFF. The gene calls are TRBV7-9 and TRBJ1-1; D is unclear. The germline gives CDR1 SEHNR, CDR2 FQNEAQ (reference sequence). The CDR3 has 13 residues. The V and J ends lost 5 bases and 1 base respectively, with 8 bases between them.

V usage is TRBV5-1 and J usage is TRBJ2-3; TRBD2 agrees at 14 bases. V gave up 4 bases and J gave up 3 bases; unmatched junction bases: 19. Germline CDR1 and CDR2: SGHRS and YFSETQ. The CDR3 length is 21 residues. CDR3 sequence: CASSLPTQPGLAGASTDTQYF. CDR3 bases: TGCGCCAGCAGCCTACCGACCCAGCCGGGACTAGCGGGAGCCTCGACAGATACGCAGTATTTT.

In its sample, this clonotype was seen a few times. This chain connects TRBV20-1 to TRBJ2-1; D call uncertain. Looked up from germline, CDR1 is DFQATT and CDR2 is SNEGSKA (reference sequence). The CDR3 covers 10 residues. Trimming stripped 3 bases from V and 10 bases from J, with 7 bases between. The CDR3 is CSASTVEQFF. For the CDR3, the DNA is TGCAGTGCTAGTACCGTGGAGCAGTTCTTC.

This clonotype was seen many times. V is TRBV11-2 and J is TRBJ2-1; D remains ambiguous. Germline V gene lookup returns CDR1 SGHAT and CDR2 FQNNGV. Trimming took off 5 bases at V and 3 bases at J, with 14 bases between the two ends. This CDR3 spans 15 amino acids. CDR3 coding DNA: TGTGCCAGCAGCCAAGATATAGGCCACTACAATGAGCAGTTCTTC. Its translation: CASSQDIGHYNEQFF.

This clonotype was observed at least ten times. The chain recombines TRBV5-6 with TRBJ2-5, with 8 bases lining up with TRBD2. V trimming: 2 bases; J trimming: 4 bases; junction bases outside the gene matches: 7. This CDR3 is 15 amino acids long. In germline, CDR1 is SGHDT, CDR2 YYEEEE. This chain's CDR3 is CASSFAGLVIETQYF. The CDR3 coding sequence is TGTGCCAGCAGCTTTGCGGGACTAGTTATAGAGACCCAGTACTTC. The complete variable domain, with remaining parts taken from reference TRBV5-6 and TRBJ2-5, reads DAGVTQSPTHLIKTRGQQVTLRCSPKSGHDTVSWYQQALGQGPQFIFQYYEEEERQRGNFPDRFSGHQFPNYSSELNVNALLLGDSALYLCASSFAGLVIETQYFGPGTRLLVL.

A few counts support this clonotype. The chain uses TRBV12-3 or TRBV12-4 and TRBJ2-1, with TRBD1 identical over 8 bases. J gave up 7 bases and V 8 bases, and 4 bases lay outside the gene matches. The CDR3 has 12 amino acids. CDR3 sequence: CASQGARNEQFF. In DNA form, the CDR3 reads TGTGCCAGCCAGGGGGCGCGGAATGAGCAGTTCTTC.

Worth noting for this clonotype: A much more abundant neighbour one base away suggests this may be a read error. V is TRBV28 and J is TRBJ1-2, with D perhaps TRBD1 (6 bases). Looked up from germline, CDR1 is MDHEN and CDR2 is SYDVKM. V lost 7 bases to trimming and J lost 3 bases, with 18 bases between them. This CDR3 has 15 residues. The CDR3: CASTGEGHAYYGYTF. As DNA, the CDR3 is TGTGCCAGCACCGGCGAGGGACACGCATACTATGGCTACACCTTC.

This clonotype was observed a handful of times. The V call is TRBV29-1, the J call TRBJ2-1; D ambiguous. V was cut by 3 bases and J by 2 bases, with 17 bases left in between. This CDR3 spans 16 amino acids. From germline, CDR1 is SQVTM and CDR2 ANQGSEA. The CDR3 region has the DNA TGCAGCGTTGATAAAGGGCCTAAGATACCCTACAATGAGCAGTTCTTC. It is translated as CSVDKGPKIPYNEQFF.

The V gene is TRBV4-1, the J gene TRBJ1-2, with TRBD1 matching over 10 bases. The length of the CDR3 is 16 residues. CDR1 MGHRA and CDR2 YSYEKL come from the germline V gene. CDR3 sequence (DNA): TGCGCTAGCCCTTCGTACCGGGACAGGGGCGTTTTTGGCTACACCTTC. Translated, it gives CASPSYRDRGVFGYTF.

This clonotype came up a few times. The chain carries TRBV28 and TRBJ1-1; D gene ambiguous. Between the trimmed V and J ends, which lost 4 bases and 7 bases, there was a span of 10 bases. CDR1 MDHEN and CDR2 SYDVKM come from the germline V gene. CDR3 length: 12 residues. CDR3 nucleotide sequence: TGTGCCAGCAGTTCTGACCCTAATGAAGCTTTCTTT. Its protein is CASSSDPNEAFF.

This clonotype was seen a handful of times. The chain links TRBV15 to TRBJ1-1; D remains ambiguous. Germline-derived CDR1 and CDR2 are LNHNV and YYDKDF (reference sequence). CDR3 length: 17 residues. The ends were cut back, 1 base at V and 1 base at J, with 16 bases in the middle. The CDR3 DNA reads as TGTGCCACCAGCAGAGGTCTGTTTCAGGTACGGAACACTGAAGCTTTCTTT. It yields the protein CATSRGLFQVRNTEAFF.

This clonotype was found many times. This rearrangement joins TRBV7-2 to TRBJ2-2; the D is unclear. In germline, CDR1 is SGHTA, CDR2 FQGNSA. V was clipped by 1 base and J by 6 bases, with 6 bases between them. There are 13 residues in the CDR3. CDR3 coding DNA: TGTGCCAGCAGCTTAGATGTTCCCGGGGAGCTGTTTTTT. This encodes CASSLDVPGELFF.

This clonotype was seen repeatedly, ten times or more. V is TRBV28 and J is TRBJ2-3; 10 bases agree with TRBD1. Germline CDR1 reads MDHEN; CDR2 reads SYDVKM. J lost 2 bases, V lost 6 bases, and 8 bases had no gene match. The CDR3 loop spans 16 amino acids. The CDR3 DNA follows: TGTGCCAGCAGCCCCCCCGGACAGGGGGTCACAGATACGCAGTATTTT. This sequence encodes CASSPPGQGVTDTQYF.

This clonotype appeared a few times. CDR3 protein: CASSGLAWLGTEAFF. In DNA form, the CDR3 reads TGTGCCAGCAGCGGACTGGCATGGTTGGGCACTGAAGCTTTCTTT. The chain combines TRBV6-1 with TRBJ1-1; D is uncertain. Germline loops: CDR1 MNHNS, CDR2 SASEGT. V was cut by 6 bases and J by 4 bases, with 18 bases left in between. The CDR3 contains 15 residues.

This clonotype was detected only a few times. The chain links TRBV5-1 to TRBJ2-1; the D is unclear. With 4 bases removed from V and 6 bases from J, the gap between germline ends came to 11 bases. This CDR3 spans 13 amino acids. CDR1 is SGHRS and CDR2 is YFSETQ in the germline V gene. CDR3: CASSHVVSNEQFF. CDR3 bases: TGCGCCAGCAGCCATGTTGTTTCCAATGAGCAGTTCTTC. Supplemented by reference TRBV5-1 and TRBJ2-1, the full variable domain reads KAGVTQTPRYLIKTRGQQVTLSCSPISGHRSVSWYQQTPGQGLQFLFEYFSETQRNKGNFPGRFSGRQFSNSRSEMNVSTLELGDSALYLCASSHVVSNEQFFGPGTRLTVL.

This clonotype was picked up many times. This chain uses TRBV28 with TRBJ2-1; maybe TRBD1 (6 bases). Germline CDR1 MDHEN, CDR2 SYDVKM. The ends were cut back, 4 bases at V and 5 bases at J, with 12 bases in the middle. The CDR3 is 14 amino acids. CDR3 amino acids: CASSYRVVDNEQFF. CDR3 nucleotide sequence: TGTGCCAGCAGTTACAGGGTAGTGGACAATGAGCAGTTCTTC.

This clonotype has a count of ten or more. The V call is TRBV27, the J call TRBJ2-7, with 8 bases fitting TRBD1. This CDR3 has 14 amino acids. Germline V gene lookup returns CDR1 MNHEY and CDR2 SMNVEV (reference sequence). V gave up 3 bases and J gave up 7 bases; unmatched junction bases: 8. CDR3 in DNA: TGTGCCAGCAGTTTTACCCAGGGGGCTGGGGAGCAGTACTTC. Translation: CASSFTQGAGEQYF.

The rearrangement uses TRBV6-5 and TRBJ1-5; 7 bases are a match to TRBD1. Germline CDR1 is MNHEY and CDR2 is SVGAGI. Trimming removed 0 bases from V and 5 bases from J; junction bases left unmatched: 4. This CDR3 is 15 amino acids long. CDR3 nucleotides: TGTGCCAGCAGTTACTCCGGGACAGCAGATCAGCCCCAGCATTTT. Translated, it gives CASSYSGTADQPQHF.

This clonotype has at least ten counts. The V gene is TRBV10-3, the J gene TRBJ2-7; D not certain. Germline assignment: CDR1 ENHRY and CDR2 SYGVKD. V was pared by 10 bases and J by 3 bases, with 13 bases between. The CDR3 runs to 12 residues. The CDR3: CAKTGGVYEQYF. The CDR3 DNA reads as TGTGCCAAAACTGGTGGGGTCTACGAGCAGTACTTC.

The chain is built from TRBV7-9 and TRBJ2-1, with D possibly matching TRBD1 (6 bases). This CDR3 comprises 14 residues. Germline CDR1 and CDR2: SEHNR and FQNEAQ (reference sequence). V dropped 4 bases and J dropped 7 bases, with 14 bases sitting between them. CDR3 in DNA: TGTGCCAGCAGCTCCCAGGGGAGTTGGAATGAGCAGTTCTTC. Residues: CASSSQGSWNEQFF.

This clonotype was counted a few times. The CDR3 DNA is TGTGCCAGTAGTTCAGCCCGGCCAGGGGGCAGGGAGACCCAGTACTTC. Protein product: CASSSARPGGRETQYF. J is TRBJ2-5 and V is TRBV19; 8 bases are shared with TRBD1. This CDR3 region has 16 residues. Germline V CDR1 and CDR2: LNHDA, SQIVND (reference sequence). V shed 5 bases and J 5 bases; nucleotides not matched to a gene: 13.

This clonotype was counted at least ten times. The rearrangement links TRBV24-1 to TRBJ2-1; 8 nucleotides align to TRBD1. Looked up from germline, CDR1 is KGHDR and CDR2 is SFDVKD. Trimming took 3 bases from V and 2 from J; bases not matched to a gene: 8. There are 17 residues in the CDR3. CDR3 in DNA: TGTGCCACCAGTGATGCCTCGCCGGGACAGGCCTACAATGAGCAGTTCTTC. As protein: CATSDASPGQAYNEQFF.